A selection of T cell receptor beta chains follows, all from one sample in a study of beta chain bispecific antibodies for T cell cancers. In TCRdb, the 5' RACE reads were re-called with MiXCR into one record per CDR3 protein. The sample lists 20,000 or so distinct CDR3 sequences, under 3% seen once, with over 25% in the top ten. Their target antigens are unknown. The specimen sequenced was healthy donor T cells cultured with leukemia cells. These receptors originate from a human donor in good health. Some clones in this sample may be carry-over from other donors' samples. Both conserved end residues are trimmed from each CDR3.

V: TRBV20-1
length: 13
CDR3: SAKTGTVRDNEQF

V: TRBV5-5
length: 12
CDR3: ASSLSPGPNTQY

V: TRBV18
length: 12
CDR3: ASSPGGSYNEQF

V: TRBV2
length: 13
CDR3: ASMRLAGGQETQY

V: TRBV27
length: 12
CDR3: ASSLSGQDYGYT

V: TRBV7-3
length: 11
CDR3: ASSYRGLGEAF

V: TRBV7-9
length: 14
CDR3: ASSAGELGRLNTIY

V: TRBV10-3
length: 11
CDR3: AISETEYNEQF

V: TRBV6-5
length: 14
CDR3: ASSYSPEADGDEQF

V: TRBV20-1
length: 13
CDR3: SARPLAGNYNEQF

V: TRBV28
length: 12
CDR3: ASSRGAAGNTIY

V: TRBV5-6
length: 10
CDR3: ASSSIVTEAF

V: TRBV5-4
length: 11
CDR3: ASSWVAQGGYT

V: TRBV15
length: 15
CDR3: ATSGPGQGAINEKLF

V: TRBV2
length: 12
CDR3: ASTPDQSQETQY

V: TRBV6-5
length: 14
CDR3: ASSYEGMSLTETQY

V: TRBV5-1
length: 12
CDR3: ASSLGQGHTEAF

V: TRBV20-1
length: 13
CDR3: SARSQPGRAYEQY

V: TRBV6-5
length: 14
CDR3: ASSSRPGGNNSPLH

V: TRBV10-3
length: 11
CDR3: AIQRDDTGELF

V: TRBV5-1
length: 14
CDR3: ASSSDGGGVFGEQF

V: TRBV15
length: 13
CDR3: ATSRVEGANSPLH

V: TRBV7-2
length: 11
CDR3: ASSWGTNNEQF

V: TRBV6-5
length: 11
CDR3: ASSYERFNEQF

V: TRBV10-3
length: 14
CDR3: AISLRQGSNTGELF

V: TRBV6-5
length: 13
CDR3: ASSYSSGSNQPQH